This T cell receptor beta chain comes out of a study of blood T cell repertoires in COVID-19 (dated by TCRdb to 2020 to 2021). As for the study more broadly: The collaborator samples originated in the United States, Italy and Spain and spanned the acute and convalescent phases of COVID-19. The samples were drawn from the first 160 participants of the ongoing ImmuneRACE study and from under 1,500 subjects provided by 6 global collaborators. The repertoires were released in a freely available public database meant as a resource for research on the immune response to SARS-CoV-2. The material from the prospective study consisted of cDNA or gDNA derived from T cells, B-cell-depleted T cells, or PBMCs. The sample metadata nearly always contained a de-identified subject ID, COVID-19 status, age in years and sex. Subjects who had been exposed to COVID-19, were actively infected with it, or had recovered from it provided the deeply sampled blood TCRbeta repertoires that made up the dataset. HLA class I and class II types, where available, came from metadata supplied by the sample provider rather than from assay-based typing. The study at large found these results: The quantity of clinical and demographic metadata differed by source and by participant and was supplied without curation.

The immunoSEQ Assay, a bias-controlled multiplex PCR, was used to amplify TCRbeta CDR3 regions from genomic DNA. Per the original workflow: The number of nucleated cells in each sample was estimated from the amplification of reference gene primers within the assay. To quantify the absolute abundance of each unique TCRbeta CDR3 rearrangement, sequence reads were collapsed and filtered. For each sample, productive Simpson clonality was calculated by taking the square root of Simpson's diversity index across productive rearrangements. TCRdb mirrors the immuneACCESS table, restricted to in-frame sequences. Some clones are absent from its copies; in checked studies, under half trace to an unresolved V gene, and the reason for the others is unknown. D and trimming were read from the DNA, whereas the V and J calls and clone size are those reported in that table. The sample table shows approximately 91,000 clones, and approximately 76% are seen once. Around 7% of the sample goes to the ten largest clones.

Each collaborating institution followed its own protocols to collect whole blood in K2EDTA tubes. For TCRbeta analysis, collaborators shipped samples in one of three forms: frozen whole blood, isolated PBMCs, or DNA extracted from either of those sample types. As regards this clone: Its antigen target is currently unknown. Per-base qualities were not stored, and no clone one base away is much larger.

The germline V and J ends show losses of 1 base and 5 bases respectively, and no gene match explains 9 bases of the junction. The CDR3 holds 18 amino acids from the cysteine to the phenylalanine. CDR3 DNA is the only sequence kept; it has 54 bases, read in frame from the first base. Based on the germline V gene (reference sequence), the CDR1 and CDR2 sequences are LGHDT and YNNKEL. The source material was peripheral blood. In this chain, TRBV3-1 (or the pseudogene TRBV3-2) is recombined with TRBJ2-5, with 14 bases matching TRBD2. This sequence originates from a man aged 70-80 years with acute or convalescent COVID-19. The CDR3: CASSQGGRLAGGPETQYF. The nucleotides are TGTGCCAGCAGCCAAGGAGGACGACTAGCGGGGGGGCCGGAGACCCAGTACTTC.